Described below is a single TCR beta chain sequence and its context. Possible read error: a much larger clone is one base away. As it was prepared, the TCRbeta library received unique molecular identifiers. TCRdb ran MiXCR on the PCR reads and lists one entry per CDR3 protein. This table holds about 600,000 distinct CDR3 sequences, under 15% found once. This sample is drawn from a study of T-cell reconstitution after alpha-beta-depleted transplantation in children. This CDR3 region has 15 residues. In germline, CDR1 is MNHNS, CDR2 SASEGT. Deletions cut 6 bases from V and 6 bases from J, with 18 bases between.

This receptor was taken from a male patient between 10 and 17 years old who had a stem cell transplant for acute myeloid leukemia, so the T cells may come from the graft donor. The input for sequencing was PBMCs, mostly from graft donor cells, taken 360 days after TCRalphabeta/CD19-depleted stem cell transplant. The chain employs TRBV6-1 and TRBJ1-3; D uncertain. The CDR3 sequence: CASRGWAEAANTIYF. CDR3 in DNA: TGTGCCAGCAGGGGCTGGGCTGAGGCTGCAAACACCATATATTTT.